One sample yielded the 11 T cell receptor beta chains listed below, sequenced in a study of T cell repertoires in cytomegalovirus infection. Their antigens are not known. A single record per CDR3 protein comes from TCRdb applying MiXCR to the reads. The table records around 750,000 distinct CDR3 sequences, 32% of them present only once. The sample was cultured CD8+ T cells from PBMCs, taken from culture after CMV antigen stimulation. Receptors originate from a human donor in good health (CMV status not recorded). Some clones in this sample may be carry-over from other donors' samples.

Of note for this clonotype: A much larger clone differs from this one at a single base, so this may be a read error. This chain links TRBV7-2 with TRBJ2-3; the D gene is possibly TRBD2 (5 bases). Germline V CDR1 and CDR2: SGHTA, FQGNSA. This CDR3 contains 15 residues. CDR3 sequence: CVSSPPERRTDTQYF. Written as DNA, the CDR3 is TGTGTCAGCAGCCCCCCTGAGCGGCGCACAGATACGCAGTATTTT.

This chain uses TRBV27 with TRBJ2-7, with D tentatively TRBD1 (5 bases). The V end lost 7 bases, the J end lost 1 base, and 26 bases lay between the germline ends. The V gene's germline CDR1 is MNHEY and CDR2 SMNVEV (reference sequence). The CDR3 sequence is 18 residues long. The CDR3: CASTKILTDLVLSYEQYF. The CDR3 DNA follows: TGTGCCAGCACCAAAATACTGACAGACCTGGTTCTTTCCTACGAGCAGTACTTC.

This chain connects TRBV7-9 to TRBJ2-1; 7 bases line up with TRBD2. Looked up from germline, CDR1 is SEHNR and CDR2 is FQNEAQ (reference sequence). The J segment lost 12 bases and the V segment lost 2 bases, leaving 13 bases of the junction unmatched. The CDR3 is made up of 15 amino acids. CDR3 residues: CASSLTSVAYLGQFF. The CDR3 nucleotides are TGTGCCAGCAGCTTAACTAGCGTGGCCTACCTCGGGCAGTTCTTC.

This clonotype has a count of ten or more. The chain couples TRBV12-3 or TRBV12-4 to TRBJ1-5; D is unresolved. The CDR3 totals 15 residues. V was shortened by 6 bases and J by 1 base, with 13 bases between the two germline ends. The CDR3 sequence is CASSDPLDSNQPQHF. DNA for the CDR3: TGTGCCAGCAGCGACCCCCTTGACAGCAATCAGCCCCAGCATTTT.

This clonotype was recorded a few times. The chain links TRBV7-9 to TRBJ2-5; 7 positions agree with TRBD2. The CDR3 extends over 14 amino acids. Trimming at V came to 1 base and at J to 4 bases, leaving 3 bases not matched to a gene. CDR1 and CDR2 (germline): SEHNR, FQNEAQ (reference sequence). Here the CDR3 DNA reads TGTGCCAGCAGCTTAGGAGCGGGGACAGAGACCCAGTACTTC. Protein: CASSLGAGTETQYF.

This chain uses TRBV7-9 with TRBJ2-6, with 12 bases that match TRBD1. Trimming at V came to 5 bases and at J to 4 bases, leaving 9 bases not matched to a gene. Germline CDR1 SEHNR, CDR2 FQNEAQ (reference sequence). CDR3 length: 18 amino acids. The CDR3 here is CASSGPGQGAGGANVLTF. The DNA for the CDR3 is TGTGCCAGCAGCGGACCGGGACAGGGGGCGGGAGGGGCCAACGTCCTGACTTTC.

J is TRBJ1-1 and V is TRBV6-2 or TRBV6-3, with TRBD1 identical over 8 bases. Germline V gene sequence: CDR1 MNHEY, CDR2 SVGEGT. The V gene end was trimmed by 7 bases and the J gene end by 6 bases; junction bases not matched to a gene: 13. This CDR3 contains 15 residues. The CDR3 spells CASNEPGQGTPEAFF. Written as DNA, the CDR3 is TGTGCCAGCAATGAACCAGGACAGGGAACCCCTGAAGCTTTCTTT.

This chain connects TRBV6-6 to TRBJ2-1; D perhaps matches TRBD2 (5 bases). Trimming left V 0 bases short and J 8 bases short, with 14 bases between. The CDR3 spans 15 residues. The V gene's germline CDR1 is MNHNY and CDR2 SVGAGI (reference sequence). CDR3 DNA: TGTGCCAGCAGTTACTCAAAAGGGATCGGGGATGAGCAGTTCTTC. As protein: CASSYSKGIGDEQFF.

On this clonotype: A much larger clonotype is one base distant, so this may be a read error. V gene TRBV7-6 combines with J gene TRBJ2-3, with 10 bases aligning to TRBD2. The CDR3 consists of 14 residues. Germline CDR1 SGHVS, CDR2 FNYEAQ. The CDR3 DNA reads TGTGTCAGCAGCCAACTAGCGGGGACAGATACGCAGTATTTT. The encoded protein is CVSSQLAGTDTQYF.

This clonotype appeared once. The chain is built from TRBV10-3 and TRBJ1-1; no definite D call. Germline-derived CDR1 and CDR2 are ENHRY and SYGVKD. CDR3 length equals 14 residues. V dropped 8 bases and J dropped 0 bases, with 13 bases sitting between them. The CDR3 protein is CAISEANLNTEAFF. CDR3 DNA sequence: TGTGCCATCTCCGAGGCAAACCTGAACACTGAAGCTTTCTTT.

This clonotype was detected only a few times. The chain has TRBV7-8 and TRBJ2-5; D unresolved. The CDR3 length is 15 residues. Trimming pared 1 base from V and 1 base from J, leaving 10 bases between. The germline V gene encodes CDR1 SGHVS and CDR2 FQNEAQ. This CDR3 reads CASSLEPGLQETQYF. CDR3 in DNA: TGTGCCAGCAGCTTAGAACCGGGCCTCCAAGAGACCCAGTACTTC. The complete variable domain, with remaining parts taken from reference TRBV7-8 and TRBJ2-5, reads GAGVSQSPRYKVAKRGQDVALRCDPISGHVSLFWYQQALGQGPEFLTYFQNEAQLDKSGLPSDRFFAERPEGSVSTLKIQRTQQEDSAVYLCASSLEPGLQETQYFGPGTRLLVL.